The T cell receptor (beta chain) described here comes from a study of blood T cell repertoires in COVID-19. About the study: The origin of the acute and convalescent COVID-19 samples was the United States, Italy and Spain.

Assay: immunoSEQ multiplex PCR; the TCRdb copy retains only in-frame clones and omits some. The sample lists about 120,000 clones; 80% to 90% were seen once. The CDR3 runs 12 residues. Deletions cut 3 bases from V and 11 bases from J, with 13 bases between. CDR1 and CDR2 (germline): MDHEN, SYDVKM. The chain joins TRBV28 to TRBJ1-1, with TRBD1 as a possible D gene (5 bases). The receptor was isolated from a woman in her forties or fifties with active or convalescent COVID-19. The sample consisted of peripheral blood. The CDR3 protein is CASSLRRDGAFF. CDR3 in DNA: TGTGCCAGCAGTTTGAGGCGGGACGGTGCTTTCTTT.